Reported below is one T cell receptor (beta chain). The antigen remains unidentified. The sample originates from a study of cytomegalovirus exposure and HLA in healthy donors. Study outcomes and limitations: Presence/absence comparisons presumed near-even sequencing depth among donors.

Per the germline V gene, CDR1 is WNHNN and CDR2 is SYGVQD (reference sequence). With 4 bases clipped from V and 3 bases from J, the junction kept 6 bases outside the gene matches. This CDR3 contains 14 residues. The PCR ran on 60 Vbeta and 13 Jbeta primers. Clones were read by immunoSEQ multiplex PCR, and TCRdb kept only the in-frame ones, dropping some. The top ten clones hold around 6.6% of a sample with roughly 130,000 clones, about 74% of them seen once. The sequenced sample consisted of PBMCs. The source is a man aged 40-55 years in good health and CMV-seropositive. This chain connects TRBV10-1 to TRBJ2-7; 7 bases map to TRBD1. For the CDR3, the DNA is TGCGCCAGCAGTGGAGGACAGGCTGGCTACGAGCAGTACTTC. Amino acids: CASSGGQAGYEQYF.